The source of this TCR beta chain is a study of early stage breast cancer tumors. Study background: The ER+/PR+/HER2- tumors included 7 to 9 ductal and a few lobular carcinomas. Study-wide results and caveats: Most shared enriched TCRB sequences were commonly generated ones. Compared with adjacent normal breast tissue, tumors showed roughly 2.5-fold greater T cell density and higher clonality.

Repertoires were generated with immunoSEQ multiplex PCR, while TCRdb's copy carries only in-frame clones and drops some. Of about 7,900 clones listed, approximately 60% are singletons. As concerns this clone: Its antigen is unknown.

CDR1 and CDR2 from the germline V gene are SQVTM and ANQGSEA. This CDR3 has 12 residues. The V end was cut by 7 bases, the J end by 5 bases, with 12 bases between. The sequence was collected from a person aged 65 to 85 with breast cancer. The chain recombines TRBV29-1 with TRBJ2-1; weak D call: TRBD2 (6 bases). The sample consisted of breast tumor tissue. DNA for the CDR3: TGCAGCGCTAGACTAGGGGACAATGAGCAGTTCTTC. The encoded protein is CSARLGDNEQFF.